The 32 T cell receptor beta chains given below trace back to one sample, sequenced in a study of OX40 agonist ivuxolimab in advanced cancers. Libraries were prepared by immunoSEQ multiplex PCR; TCRdb keeps only in-frame clonotypes and omits some of them. The table lists about 73,000 clones, 84% of them singletons, with around 2.3% in the top ten. Sequences were derived from CD4+ or CD8+ T cells sorted from blood, sampled in a trial of the OX40 agonist ivuxolimab. These receptors originate from an adult with an advanced solid tumor such as melanoma, head and neck, liver or kidney cancer.

A single count supports this clone. The V call is TRBV27, the J call TRBJ2-3; TRBD2 might be the D (6 bases). V lost 7 bases to trimming and J lost 2 bases, with 16 bases between them. Germline V gene data show CDR1 as MNHEY and CDR2 as SMNVEV (reference sequence). The length of the CDR3 is 15 residues. This CDR3 is CASTSKGTLTDTQYF. The CDR3 DNA reads as TGTGCCAGCACATCCAAGGGGACTCTCACAGATACGCAGTATTTT.

V and J are TRBV4-1 and TRBJ2-2, with 8 bases aligning to TRBD1. The J segment lost 1 base and the V segment lost 5 bases, leaving 15 bases of the junction unmatched. The CDR3 spans 19 residues. Germline V gene lookup returns CDR1 MGHRA and CDR2 YSYEKL. This CDR3 reads CASSTPGQVPSLNTGELFF. The CDR3 region has the DNA TGCGCCAGCAGCACACCGGGACAGGTTCCATCCTTGAACACCGGGGAGCTGTTTTTT.

This sequence joins TRBV5-1 and TRBJ2-2; a weak D match, TRBD1 (6 bases). The CDR3 has 13 residues. V lost 4 bases to trimming and J lost 6 bases, with 10 bases between them. Germline V CDR1 and CDR2: SGHRS, YFSETQ. The CDR3 sequence is CASSVQGSGELFF. CDR3 bases: TGCGCCAGCAGCGTCCAGGGGTCCGGGGAGCTGTTTTTT.

The V gene is TRBV10-1, the J gene TRBJ2-3, with D possibly TRBD1 on 6 matching bases. Germline CDR1 reads WNHNN; CDR2 reads SYGVQD (reference sequence). Trimming left V 2 bases short and J 2 bases short, with 14 bases between. The CDR3 sequence is 16 residues long. The CDR3: CASSERGTGDTDTQYF. The CDR3 region has the DNA TGCGCCAGCAGTGAGAGGGGGACCGGGGACACAGATACGCAGTATTTT.

V gene TRBV7-2 combines with J gene TRBJ1-1; D not resolved. The CDR3 extends over 14 amino acids. The ends were cut back, 6 bases at V and 5 bases at J, with 16 bases in the middle. CDR1 is SGHTA and CDR2 is FQGNSA in the germline V gene. The CDR3 coding sequence is TGTGCCAGCAGTCCAGTGAGAGGGCCGACTGAAGCTTTCTTT. This gives the protein CASSPVRGPTEAFF.

The chain combines TRBV6-5 with TRBJ2-7; D perhaps matches TRBD1 (6 bases). The CDR3 is made up of 14 amino acids. The ends were cut back, 2 bases at V and 2 bases at J, with 10 bases in the middle. Germline V gene lookup returns CDR1 MNHEY and CDR2 SVGAGI. CDR3 amino acids: CASSYRGQTYEQYF. In nucleotides, the CDR3 is TGTGCCAGCAGTTACCGTGGACAGACCTACGAGCAGTACTTC.

The gene calls are TRBV30 and TRBJ2-7; no reliable D call. V was pared by 2 bases and J by 4 bases, with 6 bases between. The germline CDR1 and CDR2 sequences are GTSNPN and SVGIG (reference sequence). CDR3 length: 11 residues. CDR3 in DNA: TGTGCCTGGAGTAAGTTTTACGAGCAGTACTTC. Residues: CAWSKFYEQYF.

This chain links TRBV27 with TRBJ2-7, with 10 bases lining up with TRBD1. Germline CDR1 is MNHEY and CDR2 is SMNVEV (reference sequence). V gave up 3 bases and J gave up 3 bases; unmatched junction bases: 11. The CDR3 length is 17 residues. CDR3 nucleotide sequence: TGTGCCAGCAGTTTGAAATCCCCTGGACAGGGGGACTACGAGCAGTACTTC. Translating it yields CASSLKSPGQGDYEQYF.

The chain links TRBV6-1 to TRBJ2-7; possible D gene TRBD1, 5 bases. Germline-derived CDR1 and CDR2 are MNHNS and SASEGT. Trimming took 8 bases from V and 0 from J, leaving 14 bases between them. The length of the CDR3 is 14 residues. As DNA, the CDR3 is TGTGCCAGCTTAAGGGGCTACTTCTCCTACGAGCAGTACTTC. This gives the protein CASLRGYFSYEQYF.

The chain links TRBV7-5 to TRBJ2-7. TRBV7-5 is a listed pseudogene. This CDR3 is built from 13 residues. The CDR3 DNA sequence: TGTGTCAGAAGTCTTGGTGATGGCTACGAGCAGTACTTC. Amino acid sequence: CVRSLGDGYEQYF.

This chain uses TRBV6-5 with TRBJ1-6; D is undetermined. The V end lost 0 bases, the J end lost 0 bases, and 3 bases lay between the germline ends. Germline lookup yields CDR1 MNHEY and CDR2 SVGAGI. The CDR3 is 15 amino acids. As DNA, the CDR3 is TGTGCCAGCAGTTACTCTAGCTCCTATAATTCACCCCTCCACTTT. Residues: CASSYSSSYNSPLHF.

About this clone itself: The identical CDR3 is also encoded by other nucleotide sequences in the sample. The chain links TRBV11-3 to TRBJ2-4, with D possibly being TRBD2 (6 bases). Deletions cut 2 bases from V and 1 base from J, with 15 bases between. Germline lookup yields CDR1 SGHNT and CDR2 YENEEA. CDR3 length: 17 residues. This CDR3 is CASSLTAGRGAKNIQYF. The CDR3 region has the DNA TGTGCCAGCAGCTTAACCGCGGGACGCGGGGCCAAAAACATTCAGTACTTC.

This sequence joins TRBV7-2 and TRBJ2-7, with TRBD1 identical over 7 bases. Per the germline V gene, CDR1 is SGHTA and CDR2 is FQGNSA. With 6 bases clipped from V and 0 bases from J, the junction kept 8 bases outside the gene matches. CDR3 length: 15 amino acids. DNA for the CDR3: TGTGCCAGCAGAAGACCCGGGACAGTCTCCTACGAGCAGTACTTC. Its protein product is CASRRPGTVSYEQYF.

J is TRBJ1-6 and V is TRBV27; D is possibly TRBD1 (5 bases). V lost 4 bases and J 9 bases, leaving 16 bases between the germline ends. The CDR3 consists of 15 residues. The V gene's germline CDR1 is MNHEY and CDR2 SMNVEV (reference sequence). CDR3 nucleotide sequence: TGTGCCAGCAGTTACCGGGGCGAGGGGCGTTCACCCCTCCACTTT. Translated, it gives CASSYRGEGRSPLHF.

Here the CDR3 DNA reads TGTGCCAGCAGCACCCCGACAGGGAGCTACAATGAGCAGTTCTTC. Translating gives CASSTPTGSYNEQFF. The chain uses TRBV6-5 and TRBJ2-1; 7 nucleotides line up with TRBD1. The junction had 8 bases not matched to a gene; V was cut back by 6 bases and J by 3 bases. The CDR3 length is 15 residues. The germline gives CDR1 MNHEY, CDR2 SVGAGI.

The V call is TRBV30, the J call TRBJ2-7, with TRBD2 matching over 11 bases. The V and J ends lost 3 bases and 1 base, in that order; junction bases with no gene match: 5. CDR1 and CDR2 (germline): GTSNPN, SVGIG (reference sequence). The length of the CDR3 is 15 residues. The CDR3 bases are TGTGCCTGGAGCCGCGGGACTAGCGGTTCCTACGAGCAGTACTTC. Amino acids: CAWSRGTSGSYEQYF.

The chain couples TRBV19 to TRBJ1-2; the D gene is possibly TRBD1 (5 bases). This CDR3 has 18 amino acids. Germline V gives CDR1 LNHDA, CDR2 SQIVND (reference sequence). Trimming took off 5 bases at V and 3 bases at J, with 25 bases between the two ends. The DNA of the CDR3 is TGTGCCAGTAGTCAGGCCCGGGGGGTTCTACGCCTCGACTATGGCTACACCTTC. Amino acids: CASSQARGVLRLDYGYTF.

The genes are TRBV7-2 and TRBJ1-5; D might be TRBD1 (5 bases). The V end was cut by 5 bases, the J end by 0 bases, with 11 bases between. The CDR3 has 15 residues. Germline values: CDR1 SGHTA, CDR2 FQGNSA. In DNA, the CDR3 is TGTGCCAGCAGCGCGACAGCTAATAGCAATCAGCCCCAGCATTTT. It codes for CASSATANSNQPQHF.

The chain joins TRBV5-1 to TRBJ1-4; 8 bases are a match to TRBD1. The CDR3 totals 14 residues. The germline V gene encodes CDR1 SGHRS and CDR2 YFSETQ. Trimming cost V 0 bases and J 7 bases; bases outside gene matches: 2. The CDR3: CASSLAGGFEKLFF. The CDR3 DNA reads TGCGCCAGCAGCTTGGCAGGGGGCTTTGAAAAACTGTTTTTT.

The table lists this clone with a count of one. V and J are TRBV5-1 and TRBJ2-5; 7 bases match TRBD1. V lost 2 bases, J lost 1 base, and 5 bases stayed unmatched. The CDR3 has 15 residues. Germline V lookup: CDR1 SGHRS, CDR2 YFSETQ. CDR3 DNA: TGCGCCAGCAGCTTAGGGGGCCCGACCCAAGAGACCCAGTACTTC. It specifies CASSLGGPTQETQYF.

The chain joins TRBV27 to TRBJ1-6; 7 positions match TRBD1. J lost 7 bases, V lost 3 bases, and 9 bases had no gene match. Germline CDR1 is MNHEY and CDR2 is SMNVEV (reference sequence). The CDR3 has 16 residues. The CDR3 bases are TGTGCCAGCAGTTTTCCCACAGGGGAAGAAAATTCACCCCTCCACTTT. This codes for CASSFPTGEENSPLHF.

The chain joins TRBV6-5 to TRBJ2-5, with TRBD2 identical over 10 bases. CDR1 and CDR2 (germline): MNHEY, SVGAGI. The CDR3 consists of 15 residues. V lost 6 bases, J lost 0 bases, and 4 bases stayed unmatched. The CDR3 spells CASRLAGGHQETQYF. In nucleotides, the CDR3 is TGTGCCAGCAGATTAGCGGGGGGACACCAAGAGACCCAGTACTTC.

CDR3 in amino acids: CASGLYQGTEAFF. As DNA, the CDR3 is TGTGCTAGTGGTTTGTACCAGGGCACTGAAGCTTTCTTT. The chain joins TRBV12-5 to TRBJ1-1; a weak D match, TRBD1 (5 bases). The germline CDR1 and CDR2 sequences are LGHNT and FRNRAP. The ends were cut back, 2 bases at V and 4 bases at J, with 8 bases in the middle. The CDR3 is made up of 13 amino acids.

This chain links TRBV11-3 with TRBJ2-3; 16 nucleotides line up with TRBD2. The V and J ends lost 5 bases and 0 bases, in that order; junction bases with no gene match: 5. Looked up from germline, CDR1 is SGHNT and CDR2 is YENEEA. The CDR3 contains 18 residues. The CDR3 bases are TGTGCCAGCAGCACCGGGACTAGCGGGGGGGCTAGCACAGATACGCAGTATTTT. As protein: CASSTGTSGGASTDTQYF. Combining the CDR3 with reference TRBV11-3 and TRBJ2-3 gives the whole variable domain EAGVVQSPRYKIIEKKQPVAFWCNPISGHNTLYWYLQNLGQGPELLIRYENEEAVDDSQLPKDRFSAERLKGVDSTLKIQPAELGDSAVYLCASSTGTSGGASTDTQYFGPGTRLTVL.

The chain links TRBV6-5 to TRBJ2-2; D not resolved. The CDR3 length is 15 residues. V was pared by 5 bases and J by 3 bases, with 13 bases between. In germline, CDR1 is MNHEY, CDR2 SVGAGI. CDR3 sequence: CASSPMHSHTGELFF. CDR3 DNA: TGTGCCAGCAGTCCTATGCACAGCCACACCGGGGAGCTGTTTTTT.

The gene calls are TRBV7-2 and TRBJ2-5; no firm D call. V lost 2 bases and J 2 bases, leaving 6 bases between the germline ends. Germline lookup yields CDR1 SGHTA and CDR2 FQGNSA. The CDR3 runs to 13 residues. The CDR3 region has the DNA TGTGCCAGCAGCTTAAGGCAGCAAGAGACCCAGTACTTC. Translated: CASSLRQQETQYF.

The chain uses TRBV6-5 and TRBJ1-5; D remains ambiguous. With 7 bases removed from V and 2 bases from J, the gap between germline ends came to 9 bases. This CDR3 has 13 amino acids. Germline CDR1 and CDR2: MNHEY and SVGAGI. The CDR3 sequence: CASTGFGNQPQHF. CDR3 DNA sequence: TGTGCCAGCACGGGCTTTGGCAATCAGCCCCAGCATTTT.

This clone showed up many times. The rearrangement joins TRBV7-9 to TRBJ1-1; D gene ambiguous. The germline V gene has CDR1 SEHNR and CDR2 FQNEAQ (reference sequence). The CDR3 is made up of 14 amino acids. The V end was cut by 5 bases, the J end by 5 bases, with 15 bases between. CDR3 bases: TGTGCCAGCAGCGCCGGGAATTTCGGGACTGAAGCTTTCTTT. Its protein product is CASSAGNFGTEAFF. Combining the CDR3 with reference TRBV7-9 and TRBJ1-1 gives the whole variable domain DTGVSQNPRHKITKRGQNVTFRCDPISEHNRLYWYRQTLGQGPEFLTYFQNEAQLEKSRLLSDRFSAERPKGSFSTLEIQRTEQGDSAMYLCASSAGNFGTEAFFGQGTRLTVV.

The chain couples TRBV6-5 to TRBJ1-4; no reliable D call. The CDR3 runs 13 residues. V lost 10 bases, J lost 4 bases, and 13 bases lay in between. In germline, CDR1 is MNHEY, CDR2 SVGAGI. The CDR3 loop reads CATMGRNNEKLFF. The CDR3 bases are TGTGCCACCATGGGCAGGAATAATGAAAAACTGTTTTTT.

This clone has only a few counts. The chain carries TRBV4-3 and TRBJ1-2; D remains ambiguous. CDR3 length equals 16 residues. CDR1 and CDR2 from the germline V gene are LGHNA and YSLEER. Trimming left V 0 bases short and J 1 base short, with 12 bases between. CDR3 sequence reads: CASSQESSGGNYGYTF. CDR3 nucleotide sequence: TGCGCCAGCAGCCAAGAATCTTCAGGAGGTAACTATGGCTACACCTTC.

The chain links TRBV7-2 to TRBJ2-7; 7 bases agree with TRBD2. J gave up 3 bases and V 3 bases, and 5 bases lay outside the gene matches. The CDR3 consists of 14 residues. Per the germline V gene, CDR1 is SGHTA and CDR2 is FQGNSA. The chain's CDR3 is CASSFGLADYEQYF. The CDR3 bases are TGTGCCAGCAGCTTTGGGCTAGCGGACTACGAGCAGTACTTC.

This clone was seen a handful of times. This chain uses TRBV7-2 with TRBJ2-1; possible D gene TRBD1, 5 bases. Germline-derived CDR1 and CDR2 are SGHTA and FQGNSA. The CDR3 totals 15 residues. V gave up 3 bases and J gave up 7 bases, with 16 bases separating them. CDR3: CASSFFDSKGNEQFF. The CDR3 DNA follows: TGTGCCAGCAGCTTCTTTGACAGCAAAGGGAATGAGCAGTTCTTC.